Here is one T cell receptor (beta chain) with its context. This sample stems from a study of CD8 T cells in ankylosing spondylitis. V gave up 6 bases and J gave up 2 bases; unmatched junction bases: 4. Germline values: CDR1 DFQATT, CDR2 SNEGSKA (reference sequence). The CDR3 has 13 residues. TCRdb re-analysed the 5' RACE reads in MiXCR, keeping a single row per CDR3 protein. The sample contains about 220,000 distinct CDR3 sequences, 20% to 30% of which appear only once. The sequencing input was blood, either unsorted or a sorted T cell fraction (not recorded which). This receptor was taken from a male donor with ankylosing spondylitis or in good health (not recorded which). The rearrangement links TRBV20-1 to TRBJ2-3; 8 bases map to TRBD2. The CDR3 DNA follows: TGCAGTGCCCTTAGCGGGACCACAGATACGCAGTATTTT. Its translation: CSALSGTTDTQYF.